The sequence of this TCR beta chain was determined in a study of T cell responses to AZD1222 COVID-19 vaccine. V shed 6 bases, J shed 4 bases, and the junction held 5 bases outside the gene matches. The germline CDR1 and CDR2 sequences are SGHKS and YYEKEE (reference sequence). The CDR3 loop spans 14 amino acids. Using immunoSEQ multiplex PCR, the repertoire was profiled, and TCRdb retains in-frame clones only, with some absent. Of 150,000 to 200,000 clones listed, roughly 92% are singletons. The clonotype originates from an adult in good health. This specimen consisted of peripheral blood, obtained on day 0 of AZD1222 vaccination. The rearrangement uses TRBV5-5 and TRBJ2-1; 9 bases are shared with TRBD2. CDR3 DNA sequence: TGTGCCAGCACCGGTAGCGGGGGATACAATGAGCAGTTCTTC. It translates to CASTGSGGYNEQFF.